This T cell receptor (beta chain) derives from a study of shared clonotypes between healthy human individuals. Looking at the study overall: In total, the donors were two women and three men aged 18 to 49.

There are 12 residues in the CDR3. CDR1 MDHEN and CDR2 SYDVKM come from the germline V gene. Trimming shortened V by 5 bases and J by 8 bases, and 10 bases separated the two germline ends. Findings and caveats of the study: Tissues were not sampled, only blood, and their repertoires likely differ.

On this clone itself: Antigen: not known.

Sequenced by immunoSEQ multiplex PCR; TCRdb stores in-frame clones only, minus some. The profile covers hundreds of thousands of clones, with 90% to 96% appearing a single time and 0.05% to 0.07% taken by the ten largest. Only Caucasian adults living in Nashville, Tennessee served as donors. CD4+ cells were split into CD45RA+ naive and CD45RA-negative memory subsets. Sequencing was carried out using naive CD4+ T cells sorted from blood. The subset was: CD45RA+ positively selected. V usage is TRBV28 and J usage is TRBJ1-5; D gene unclear. The TCR originated in a woman younger than 45 in good health. The CDR3 DNA follows: TGTGCCAGCAGTGATGTGCTTAAGCCCCAGCATTTT. This codes for CASSDVLKPQHF.